This T cell receptor (beta chain) was identified in a study of cytomegalovirus exposure and HLA in healthy donors. Findings and caveats of the study: With later analysis, a missense DCLRE1C variant became linked to TCR beta V- and J-gene trimming. Later work associated roughly 17,000 TCR beta sequences with HLA alleles at 0.05 false discovery rate. In vitro experiments confirmed that a few CMV-associated chains were specific for CMV antigens.

This clone turned up a few times. What it binds is not known. Trimming removed 0 bases from V and 7 bases from J; junction bases left unmatched: 8. This CDR3 contains 15 residues. Germline CDR1 SGHTA, CDR2 FQGTGA. The PCR had 60 Vbeta and 13 Jbeta primers. The repertoire was sequenced with immunoSEQ multiplex PCR; TCRdb's copy has only in-frame clones and lacks some. The sample contains about 110,000 clones, about 70% of which appear only once. The gene calls are TRBV7-3 and TRBJ2-5; 7 positions agree with TRBD2. The TCR originated in a middle-aged woman in good health and CMV-seronegative. Sample: PBMCs. The CDR3 spells CASSLTGSSGATQYF. The CDR3 DNA reads as TGTGCCAGCAGCTTAACGGGGAGCAGCGGGGCGACCCAGTACTTC.